This is a list of T cell receptor beta chains from one sample in a study of glioma-infiltrating T cells. TCRdb processed the multiplex PCR reads anew with MiXCR; each CDR3 protein has one entry. The repertoire has approximately 120,000 distinct CDR3 sequences, around a quarter of them found once; the top ten carry just under 35%. The sequenced sample consisted of glioma tissue, nonneoplastic brain tissue, or PBMCs (not recorded which). Source of these receptors: a human donor with low-grade glioma or glioblastoma, undergoing nonglioma brain surgery, or in good health (not recorded which). CDR3s include the opening cysteine and the closing phenylalanine or tryptophan. The order of the fields is J gene, clone size, D gene, V gene, CDR3 protein, CDR3 DNA. A D gene is named only where the DNA matches it firmly. The size field is filled for only some rows; it gives once, few, many or a size class.

TRBJ2-5 few TRBD1 TRBV19 CASSLGGTGETQYF TGTGCCAGTAGTTTAGGGGGGACAGGAGAGACCCAGTACTTC
TRBJ1-2 many TRBD1 TRBV4-1 CASSQVSWTGGDGYTF TGCGCCAGCAGCCAAGTCTCTTGGACAGGGGGCGATGGCTACACCTTC
TRBJ1-6 many TRBD1 TRBV18 CASSAQGNNSPLHF TGTGCCAGCTCTGCACAGGGGAATAATTCACCCCTCCACTTT
TRBJ2-1 . TRBD2 TRBV7-6 CASTLGTSSVEQFF TGTGCCAGCACCTTGGGGACTAGCAGCGTGGAGCAGTTCTTC
TRBJ2-7 once . TRBV7-2 CAGSYNDGDEQYF TGTGCCGGCAGTTACAACGATGGGGACGAGCAGTACTTC
TRBJ2-1 many . TRBV6-4 CASSPGAEDEQFF TGTGCCAGCAGCCCCGGGGCCGAAGATGAGCAGTTCTTC
TRBJ1-2 . . TRBV4-1 CANSLSALSPNYCYTF TGCGCCAACAGCCTAAGCGCTCTCTCTCCCAACTATTGCTACACCTTC
TRBJ1-1 many . TRBV7-2 CASSLVDTGTPEAFF TGTGCCAGCAGCTTAGTTGATACAGGTACCCCTGAAGCTTTCTTT
TRBJ1-5 many . TRBV6-4 CASRPDSYSNQPQHF TGTGCCAGCAGACCCGACAGTTATAGCAATCAGCCCCAGCATTTT
TRBJ2-1 many TRBD2 TRBV10-3 CAIRKGAGGLPHNEQFF TGTGCCATCAGGAAGGGAGCGGGGGGGCTCCCCCACAATGAGCAGTTCTTC
TRBJ2-1 many . TRBV7-2 CASSRFRGTNEQFF TGTGCCAGCAGCCGCTTTAGGGGGACAAATGAGCAGTTCTTC
TRBJ1-5 many . TRBV15 CATSWATNQPQHF TGTGCCACCAGCTGGGCCACTAATCAGCCCCAGCATTTT
TRBJ2-1 many . TRBV7-3 CASSFLGRYNEQFF TGTGCCAGCAGCTTCCTAGGACGCTACAATGAGCAGTTCTTC
TRBJ2-2 . TRBD1 TRBV9 CASSVAPHGQGKGTGELFF TGTGCCAGCAGCGTAGCCCCCCATGGACAGGGGAAGGGGACCGGGGAGCTGTTTTTT
TRBJ2-1 . . TRBV29-1 CSVLSASSYNEQFF TGCAGCGTGTTGTCCGCGAGCTCCTACAATGAGCAGTTCTTC
TRBJ2-3 many . TRBV29-1 CSVTPGGGTTDTQYF TGCAGCGTTACCCCGGGGGGCGGGACCACAGATACGCAGTATTTT
TRBJ1-3 many . TRBV2 CASSAGGGSDTIYF TGTGCCAGCAGTGCAGGTGGCGGGTCGGACACCATATATTTT
TRBJ1-5 . . TRBV6-2/TRBV6-3 CTSSGRGGGRFPQPQHF TGTACCAGCAGCGGACGCGGGGGGGGGCGATTTCCTCAGCCCCAGCATTTT
TRBJ2-1 . . TRBV27 CATQYNERFF TGTGCCACCCAATACAATGAGCGGTTCTTC
TRBJ2-4 many . TRBV28 CASRLAGAKNIQYF TGTGCCAGCCGCCTAGCCGGAGCCAAAAACATTCAGTACTTC
TRBJ2-5 . . TRBV30 CASGQKETQYF TGTGCCTCAGGACAGAAAGAGACCCAGTACTTC
TRBJ1-2 few . TRBV29-1 CSVDSGTGLSGYTF TGCAGTGTTGACTCCGGGACGGGGTTATCTGGCTACACCTTC
TRBJ1-1 many . TRBV18 CASSRQVSTEAFF TGTGCCAGCTCCCGACAGGTTAGCACTGAAGCTTTCTTT
TRBJ1-6 many . TRBV20-1 CSARVAGAPYSPLHF TGCAGTGCTAGAGTAGCAGGGGCGCCCTATTCACCCCTCCACTTT
TRBJ2-7 . . TRBV29-1 CSVERGVEQYF TGCAGCGTTGAGAGAGGGGTCGAGCAGTACTTC
TRBJ1-2 few . TRBV19 CASSTRAPPNYGYTF TGTGCCAGTAGTACCCGGGCCCCACCCAACTATGGCTACACCTTC
TRBJ2-1 . . TRBV12-3/TRBV12-4 CASSFQARVNEQFF TGTGCCAGCAGTTTTCAGGCGAGGGTCAATGAGCAGTTCTTC
TRBJ1-1 many . TRBV12-3/TRBV12-4 CASSGKPEAFF TGTGCCAGCAGTGGGAAGCCCGAAGCTTTCTTT
TRBJ1-1 many TRBD1 TRBV5-1 CASSLSGQINTEAFF TGCGCCAGCAGCTTGTCGGGACAGATTAACACTGAAGCTTTCTTT
TRBJ1-2 . . TRBV28 CDSSPIASRGDGYTF TGCGACAGCAGTCCAATTGCAAGCCGCGGGGATGGCTACACCTTC
TRBJ1-3 . . TRBV9 CASSAVPRLPRRNTIYF TGTGCCAGCAGCGCCGTGCCTCGACTTCCGAGGAGGAACACCATATATTTT
TRBJ1-3 . TRBD1 TRBV7-3 CASRQTGTGSSGNTIYF TGTGCCAGCAGACAAACCGGGACAGGAAGCTCTGGAAACACCATATATTTT
TRBJ1-1 . TRBD1 TRBV9 CASSATGEVTEAFF TGTGCCAGCAGCGCCACAGGGGAAGTCACTGAAGCTTTCTTT
TRBJ2-7 many TRBD1 TRBV18 CASSGQGSLNEQYF TGTGCCAGCTCAGGACAGGGAAGTCTCAACGAGCAGTACTTC
TRBJ2-1 once TRBD2 TRBV12-3/TRBV12-4 CVSSLLAGPRNEQFF TGTGTCAGCAGTTTACTAGCGGGCCCCCGCAATGAGCAGTTCTTC
TRBJ1-5 many . TRBV7-8 CASSPYGSPYSNQPQHF TGTGCCAGCAGCCCCTACGGGTCCCCCTATAGCAATCAGCCCCAGCATTTT
TRBJ2-7 . . TRBV20-1 CIATRSHRLGYEHYF TGCATTGCTACTCGCAGCCATCGGTTAGGATACGAGCACTACTTC
TRBJ1-5 many . TRBV12-3/TRBV12-4 CASTGDRHSNQPQHF TGTGCCAGCACCGGAGACAGGCATAGCAATCAGCCCCAGCATTTT
TRBJ2-3 many . TRBV19 CASSIVRAHTDTQYF TGTGCCAGTAGTATTGTCAGGGCACACACAGATACGCAGTATTTT
TRBJ2-7 many . TRBV27 CASSWSSLSEQYF TGTGCCAGCAGTTGGAGTTCCTTGTCCGAGCAGTACTTC
TRBJ1-2 many TRBD1 TRBV29-1 CSVEFPDRARGYGYTF TGCAGCGTTGAATTCCCGGACAGGGCCCGGGGCTATGGCTACACCTTC
TRBJ2-4 few . TRBV4-3 CASSQGWGEDIQYF TGCGCCAGCAGCCAAGGGTGGGGCGAGGACATTCAGTACTTC
TRBJ2-5 . . TRBV6-1 CASGPGTLAETQYF TGTGCCAGCGGTCCCGGGACTTTGGCAGAGACCCAGTACTTC
TRBJ2-5 many . TRBV5-4 CASSWDYQETQYF TGTGCCAGCAGCTGGGACTACCAAGAGACCCAGTACTTC
TRBJ2-7 few . TRBV29-1 CSVGHDEQYF TGCAGCGTCGGGCACGACGAGCAGTACTTC
TRBJ1-2 . TRBD1 TRBV4-1 CASSQDRLFPGTGRIGPYGYTF TGCGCCAGCAGCCAAGATCGCTTATTCCCCGGGACAGGCCGAATAGGGCCTTATGGCTACACCTTC
TRBJ2-1 few TRBD1 TRBV7-8 CASSLNRDSNEQFF TGTGCCAGCAGCTTAAATCGGGACAGCAATGAGCAGTTCTTC
TRBJ1-5 many . TRBV7-2 CASSLASYSNQPQHF TGTGCCAGCAGCTTAGCCAGCTATAGCAATCAGCCCCAGCATTTT